This is a list of T cell receptor beta chains from one sample in a study of response to subunit inactivated influenza vaccine. TCRdb independently ran MiXCR on the RT-PCR reads; one entry per CDR3 protein. The sample shows hundreds of thousands of distinct CDR3 sequences, approximately 12% of them seen only once. The source material was PBMCs from blood, sampled on the day of vaccination. The source is a man in his fifties or sixties who received an inactivated influenza vaccine. Each CDR3 is given with its conserved first and last residue. The size field is filled for only some rows; it gives once, few, many or a size class.

V	size	J	CDR3
TRBV12-3/TRBV12-4	-	TRBJ2-1	CASSSRDRITNNEQFF
TRBV14	few	TRBJ2-5	CASSRDTIQETQYF
TRBV20-1	few	TRBJ2-3	CSGDRFTDTQYF
TRBV5-4	-	TRBJ2-3	CASMDRVTDTQYF
TRBV11-1	few	TRBJ2-7	CASSSTQGRASDSSYEQYF
TRBV6-2/TRBV6-3	-	TRBJ2-7	CATAGLTTYEQYF
TRBV10-3	few	TRBJ2-7	CAISEYGLEGSGGSYEQYF
TRBV18	few	TRBJ2-7	CASSPPFSYEQYF
TRBV9	-	TRBJ1-2	CASSVEGTGAYGYTF
TRBV20-1	few	TRBJ2-5	CSARPHRQGGETQYF
TRBV6-5	-	TRBJ1-1	CASSYETPSTEAFF
TRBV21-1	many	TRBJ1-6	CASSKEKGEENSPLHF
TRBV5-6	many	TRBJ2-7	CASSLVVGYEQYF
TRBV18	-	TRBJ2-7	CASSPAEGSFEQYF
TRBV18	-	TRBJ1-2	CASSPQIGSSGTYGYTF
TRBV6-1	-	TRBJ1-6	CASRPADSRNSPLHF